Listed below are T cell receptor beta chains from one sample, sequenced in a study of Graves' ophthalmopathy and Graves' hyperthyroidism. MiXCR was run by TCRdb on the multiplex PCR reads, yielding one entry per CDR3 protein. The data show approximately 380,000 distinct CDR3 sequences, roughly 20% seen once. Specimen: peripheral blood. These TCRs come from a woman aged 18-35 years with stable Graves' hyperthyroidism. The CDR3 runs from the conserved cysteine through the conserved F or W. The D gene is left open where the match is weak. Expanded clones get a size class; other rows say once, few or many, or leave the size out.

CDR3nt,CDR3aa,d_gene,v_gene,abundance,j_gene
TGTGCCAGCAGCTTATCTAGCGGGAGGCTTTCCGGGGAGCTGTTTTTT,CASSLSSGRLSGELFF,TRBD2,TRBV13,few,TRBJ2-2
TGTGCCAGCAGCGGAGTCATGGAGGAGGACTATGGCTACACCTTC,CASSGVMEEDYGYTF,.,TRBV28,.,TRBJ1-2
TGTGCCAGCAGTCCCCCCCGGGAGCAGTACTTC,CASSPPREQYF,.,TRBV28,many,TRBJ2-7
TGTGCCAGCACTTCACCGGAGGTCTACGAGCAGTACTTC,CASTSPEVYEQYF,.,TRBV12-3/TRBV12-4,many,TRBJ2-7
TGTGCCAGCAGCTTTGGGGACGTCTCTGGGGCCAACGTCCTGACTTTC,CASSFGDVSGANVLTF,.,TRBV7-9,many,TRBJ2-6
TGTGCCAGCAGTTTACCGTCTAGGGCGGATGCCGGGGAGCTGTTTTTT,CASSLPSRADAGELFF,.,TRBV28,many,TRBJ2-2
TGTGCCAGCACTCTAGCCCAACTAGGGGCCTATGGCTACACCTTC,CASTLAQLGAYGYTF,.,TRBV2,many,TRBJ1-2
TGTGCTAGCAGCGTGGACAGCACAACCTACGAGCAGTACTTC,CASSVDSTTYEQYF,.,TRBV7-7,many,TRBJ2-7
TGTGCCTGGAGCCCGGTCGGGCAGGGAAACACTGAAGCTTTCTTT,CAWSPVGQGNTEAFF,.,TRBV30,many,TRBJ1-1
TGTGCCAGCAGTGCGACAGGGGGCGAGCAGCCCCAGCATTTT,CASSATGGEQPQHF,TRBD1,TRBV25-1,few,TRBJ1-5
TGTGCCAGTACGGCTGTATCCGTCGGTCAGCCCCAGCATTTT,CASTAVSVGQPQHF,.,TRBV19,few,TRBJ1-5
TGTGCCAGCAGTTTTTCGACAGGGGAAGAGACCCAGTACTTC,CASSFSTGEETQYF,TRBD1,TRBV6-5,few,TRBJ2-5
TGTGCCAGCAGCTTAAGGGGCCAGCCTAACACTGAAGCTTTCTTT,CASSLRGQPNTEAFF,.,TRBV7-3,.,TRBJ1-1
TGTGCTAGTGGTTTGTGGGGGAACTATGGCTACACCTTC,CASGLWGNYGYTF,.,TRBV12-5,many,TRBJ1-2
TGTGCCAGCAGTTACTGGGGGGGGGACCAAGAGACCCAGTACTTC,CASSYWGGDQETQYF,TRBD2,TRBV6-5,.,TRBJ2-5
TGTGCCAGCCAAGGGACACCTCGGGACTATGGCTACACCTTC,CASQGTPRDYGYTF,.,TRBV6-1,.,TRBJ1-2
TGCAGTGCTCTAGGACAGGGGGCCACTGAAGCTTTCTTT,CSALGQGATEAFF,TRBD1,TRBV20-1,.,TRBJ1-1
TGTGCCAGCACCCCGGGACAGCTTAAATATAGCAATCAGCCCCAGCATTTT,CASTPGQLKYSNQPQHF,TRBD1,TRBV6-2/TRBV6-3,many,TRBJ1-5
TGCAGTGCTAGAGACACGACAGAGAACTATGGCTACACCTTC,CSARDTTENYGYTF,.,TRBV20-1,many,TRBJ1-2
TGTGCCAGCTCGACCGTGGGTTACGAGCAGTACTTC,CASSTVGYEQYF,.,TRBV18,many,TRBJ2-7
TGCAGTGCTAGAGGGCAGTTTAGCGCGGTGTGGCAGCCCCAGCATTTT,CSARGQFSAVWQPQHF,.,TRBV20-1,many,TRBJ1-5
TGCAGTGCTAGCCTCCTTCCGGGGGAGCAGTACTTC,CSASLLPGEQYF,.,TRBV20-1,many,TRBJ2-7
TGTGCCAGCAGGGACAGGGGACATGGCCAGCATTTT,CASRDRGHGQHF,TRBD1,TRBV6-1,many,TRBJ1-5
TGTGCCAGCAGTGACAAGAGTTCCGGCTACACCTTC,CASSDKSSGYTF,.,TRBV25-1,many,TRBJ1-2
TGCAGTGCTAGAGACCCTAGCGGGGGCCGCTACGAGCAGTACTTC,CSARDPSGGRYEQYF,TRBD2,TRBV20-1,few,TRBJ2-7
TGTGCCAGCAGTGCGGGGGGCATGGGTCAGCCCCAGCATTTT,CASSAGGMGQPQHF,.,TRBV6-1,.,TRBJ1-5
TGTGCCAGCAGTCCCGTGTGGGTGAACACTGAAGCTTTCTTT,CASSPVWVNTEAFF,.,TRBV14,few,TRBJ1-1
TGTACCAGCAGCTTAGTGGGGGCCCCAACCTACGAGCAGTACTTC,CTSSLVGAPTYEQYF,.,TRBV11-2,many,TRBJ2-7
TGTGCCAGTAGTATAGGTCGGCGCAATTCCTACGAGCAGTACTTC,CASSIGRRNSYEQYF,.,TRBV19,many,TRBJ2-7
TGCGCCAGCAGCTCCGGGGGCGCGGGAGGGGAGACCCAGTACTTC,CASSSGGAGGETQYF,TRBD2,TRBV10-1,.,TRBJ2-5
TGTGCCAGCAGTCTCGGATGCGGTAGGGCCGTAGAGACCCAGTACTTC,CASSLGCGRAVETQYF,.,TRBV12-3/TRBV12-4,.,TRBJ2-5
TGTGCCAGCATGGCCACTGAAGCTTTCTTT,CASMATEAFF,.,TRBV28,many,TRBJ1-1
TGTGCCAGCAGTTACTCGACAGCGACCGGGGAGCTGTTTTTT,CASSYSTATGELFF,.,TRBV6-2/TRBV6-3,many,TRBJ2-2
TGTGCCACAAGCTGGAGCTCCTATAATTCACCCCTCCACTTT,CATSWSSYNSPLHF,.,TRBV25-1,many,TRBJ1-6
TGCGCCAGCAGCTTGTCCAGGAGCTCCTACGAGCAGTACTTC,CASSLSRSSYEQYF,.,TRBV5-1,few,TRBJ2-7
TGTGCCAGCAGCCAAGACGGGACAGGTGGAAGGGAGACCCAGTACTTC,CASSQDGTGGRETQYF,TRBD1,TRBV3-1,.,TRBJ2-5
TGTGCCAGCAGCTTAACCTCGGTGGGGGCGCGTGGCTACACCTTC,CASSLTSVGARGYTF,.,TRBV7-2,many,TRBJ1-2
TGTGCCAGCTCACCAACGAGGGAGTGGGGTTATGGCTACACCTTC,CASSPTREWGYGYTF,.,TRBV18,many,TRBJ1-2
TGCAGTGCTAGAGATCTGGGACAGAGGAATTCACCCCTCCACTTT,CSARDLGQRNSPLHF,TRBD1,TRBV20-1,many,TRBJ1-6
TGCGCCAGCAGCTTAAGGGAATTGTCGCCTGAAGCTTTCTTT,CASSLRELSPEAFF,.,TRBV5-1,many,TRBJ1-1
TGTGCCTGGACCCCCGGGGGCATAGCCTACGAGCAGTACTTC,CAWTPGGIAYEQYF,.,TRBV30,many,TRBJ2-7
TGTGCCAGCACCCCACCTGGGACTGAGACCCAGTACTTC,CASTPPGTETQYF,.,TRBV12-3/TRBV12-4,many,TRBJ2-5
TGTGCCAGCAGCTTAGGGTCCCGGGACAGGAGCTATGGCTACACCTTC,CASSLGSRDRSYGYTF,TRBD1,TRBV11-1,few,TRBJ1-2
TGTGCCAGTCGGAAAGGGGGCAGGGGCGCGAGGGATCAGCCCAAGCATTTT,CASRKGGRGARDQPKHF,TRBD1,TRBV12-3/TRBV12-4,.,TRBJ1-5
TGCAGCGTTGAATTATTGGACCAGGGGGTAGGCAACGAGCAGTACTTC,CSVELLDQGVGNEQYF,TRBD1,TRBV29-1,many,TRBJ2-7